The 16 T cell receptor beta chains below come from one sample, sequenced in a study of T-cell reconstitution after alpha-beta-depleted transplantation in children. As it was prepared, the TCRbeta library received unique molecular identifiers. Using its own MiXCR run on the PCR reads, TCRdb lists one record per CDR3 protein. This sample carries a few hundred thousand distinct CDR3 sequences, 20% to 30% of them seen once, and the ten largest clones take under 45%. The starting material was PBMCs, obtained before TCRalphabeta/CD19-depleted stem cell transplant. The source of these receptors is a boy in the first two years of life with Wiskott-Aldrich syndrome, due to receive a stem cell transplant.

V usage is TRBV5-1 and J usage is TRBJ1-1; 11 nucleotides match TRBD1. CDR1 is SGHRS and CDR2 is YFSETQ in the germline V gene. Losses at the gene ends were 4 bases for V and 6 bases for J; bases not matched to a gene: 11. This CDR3 region has 16 residues. Written as DNA, the CDR3 is TGCGCCAGCAGCCCACAAAAGGACAGGGGGCTCGCTGAAGCTTTCTTT. Protein: CASSPQKDRGLAEAFF.

This clonotype was recorded a few times. The CDR3 bases are TGTGCCAGCAGCGTAGATCCGGAGAGCTCCTATAATTCACCCCTCCACTTT. Its protein is CASSVDPESSYNSPLHF. The chain uses TRBV9 and TRBJ1-6; D ambiguous. Per the germline V gene, CDR1 is SGDLS and CDR2 is YYNGEE. The CDR3 contains 17 residues. With 0 bases removed from V and 0 bases from J, the gap between germline ends came to 10 bases.

Note on this clonotype: A much bigger clone sits one base away, suggesting this may be a read error. The V and J genes are TRBV5-1 and TRBJ2-7; tentatively, D is TRBD1 or TRBD2 (5 bases each). CDR3 length equals 12 residues. Deletions cut 0 bases from V and 6 bases from J, with 7 bases between. Germline V lookup: CDR1 SGHRS, CDR2 YFSETQ. CDR3 coding DNA: TGCGCCAGCAGCTTGGCCGGGACCGAGCAGTACTTC. Amino acid sequence: CASSLAGTEQYF.

The V and J genes are TRBV3-1 and TRBJ2-4; 7 nucleotides agree with TRBD1. Per the germline V gene, CDR1 is LGHDT and CDR2 is YNNKEL (reference sequence). CDR3 length equals 15 residues. The V segment lost 4 bases and the J segment 7 bases; nucleotides outside the gene matches: 10. The DNA of the CDR3 is TGTGCCAGCAGCCTAGCGACAGGGCCTCTCAACATTCAGTACTTC. Protein product: CASSLATGPLNIQYF.

V and J are TRBV27 and TRBJ2-3; 8 nucleotides line up with TRBD2. The V gene end was trimmed by 4 bases and the J gene end by 0 bases; junction bases not matched to a gene: 6. Germline lookup yields CDR1 MNHEY and CDR2 SMNVEV (reference sequence). This CDR3 spans 16 amino acids. The CDR3 coding sequence is TGTGCCAGCAGTTCCGTAGCGGGGTCTAGCACAGATACGCAGTATTTT. Translated: CASSSVAGSSTDTQYF.

The V gene is TRBV11-1, the J gene TRBJ2-3, with 11 bases matching TRBD2. This CDR3 contains 20 residues. V lost 1 base, J lost 3 bases, and 15 bases stayed unmatched. Germline V gene data show CDR1 as SGHAT and CDR2 as FQDESV (reference sequence). CDR3: CASSLEGSGRAQIMTDTQYF. In nucleotides, the CDR3 is TGTGCCAGCAGCTTAGAAGGTAGCGGGAGGGCCCAGATTATGACAGATACGCAGTATTTT.

The chain uses TRBV7-3 and TRBJ2-2; TRBD1 agrees at 8 bases. Per germline, CDR1 SGHTA and CDR2 FQGTGA. The CDR3 length is 16 residues. Unmatched junction bases numbered 5, after V lost 5 bases and J lost 0 bases. The CDR3 region has the DNA TGTGCCAGCAGCAAGCAGGGGGCTGCGAACACCGGGGAGCTGTTTTTT. Translation: CASSKQGAANTGELFF.

This chain connects TRBV20-1 to TRBJ1-2; D is possibly TRBD1 (6 bases). Germline values: CDR1 DFQATT, CDR2 SNEGSKA (reference sequence). CDR3 length: 11 amino acids. The V end lost 5 bases, the J end lost 4 bases, and 8 bases lay between the germline ends. CDR3 residues: CSALGGYGYTF. DNA of the CDR3: TGCAGTGCTTTAGGGGGCTATGGCTACACCTTC.

This chain connects TRBV14 to TRBJ2-3; 7 nucleotides agree with TRBD2. From germline, CDR1 is SGHDN and CDR2 FVKESK. There are 17 residues in the CDR3. V lost 0 bases to trimming and J lost 4 bases; unmatched junction nucleotides: 10. CDR3: CASSQDRRGRAADTQYF. The DNA for the CDR3 is TGTGCCAGCAGCCAAGATCGTCGGGGGAGGGCAGCAGATACGCAGTATTTT.

This clonotype appeared a few times. This chain uses TRBV20-1 with TRBJ2-7; weak D call: TRBD2 (5 bases). CDR3 length equals 14 residues. V was pared by 6 bases and J by 0 bases, with 15 bases between. CDR1 DFQATT and CDR2 SNEGSKA come from the germline V gene (reference sequence). CDR3 DNA sequence: TGCAGTGCAGTCAGGCAGGACTTCTCCTACGAGCAGTACTTC. Protein sequence: CSAVRQDFSYEQYF.

This rearrangement joins TRBV20-1 to TRBJ2-1; D unresolved. Trimming left V 0 bases short and J 4 bases short, with 4 bases between. Germline CDR1 and CDR2: DFQATT and SNEGSKA (reference sequence). The CDR3 runs to 12 residues. In DNA, the CDR3 is TGCAGTGCTAGAGACGAGTACAATGAGCAGTTCTTC. This encodes CSARDEYNEQFF.

This clonotype was observed a handful of times. The chain couples TRBV6-1 to TRBJ1-4; 10 bases are a match to TRBD1. The V and J ends lost 6 bases and 7 bases, in that order; junction bases with no gene match: 2. The CDR3 spans 13 residues. Germline assignment: CDR1 MNHNS and CDR2 SASEGT. CDR3: CASSRDRGEKLFF. The CDR3, as DNA: TGTGCCAGCAGCCGGGACAGGGGTGAAAAACTGTTTTTT.

This clonotype was recorded a few times. V and J are TRBV10-3 and TRBJ1-5; D is unclear. V was clipped by 6 bases and J by 5 bases, with 14 bases between them. Germline CDR1 ENHRY, CDR2 SYGVKD. The CDR3 is made up of 14 amino acids. CDR3 residues: CAIRQTGFDQPQHF. The DNA for the CDR3 is TGTGCCATCAGGCAGACCGGGTTCGATCAGCCCCAGCATTTT.

The chain employs TRBV12-3 or TRBV12-4 and TRBJ2-1; D not resolved. V shed 3 bases and J shed 10 bases, with 7 bases lying between them. The CDR3 length is 11 residues. For the CDR3, the DNA is TGTGCCAGCAGTTTTAGAAAGGAGCAGTTCTTC. Amino acid sequence: CASSFRKEQFF.

The rearrangement links TRBV19 to TRBJ1-1; no firm D call. Trimming pared 6 bases from V and 2 bases from J, leaving 13 bases between. Looked up from germline, CDR1 is LNHDA and CDR2 is SQIVND (reference sequence). The CDR3 is 14 residues long. The CDR3 here is CASSGWHTNTEAFF. In nucleotides, the CDR3 is TGTGCCAGTAGCGGGTGGCATACCAACACTGAAGCTTTCTTT.

This clonotype came up a few times. The chain combines TRBV27 with TRBJ2-5, with D possibly being TRBD2 (6 bases). Germline CDR1 reads MNHEY; CDR2 reads SMNVEV (reference sequence). Trimming left V 5 bases short and J 9 bases short, with 16 bases between. This CDR3 region has 13 residues. The CDR3 bases are TGTGCCAGCAGTCCGGGACTGCCGGGGGCCCAGTACTTC. This sequence encodes CASSPGLPGAQYF.